These 9 T cell receptor beta chains share one sample of origin, sequenced in a study of T cells in localized non-small cell lung cancer. Profiled with immunoSEQ multiplex PCR; TCRdb holds only in-frame clones, not every one. The sample records 1,100 or so clones, about 25% being singletons. Material: normal lung tissue next to the tumor, obtained before any cancer treatment. The receptors here all came from a man between 40 and 75 years old with stage I lung adenocarcinoma.

This clone is large (0.1 to 1%) within its sample. V is TRBV11-3 and J is TRBJ2-7; 9 bases match TRBD2. The CDR3 is 15 residues long. Per germline, CDR1 SGHNT and CDR2 YENEEA. V shed 5 bases and J 4 bases; nucleotides not matched to a gene: 9. CDR3 DNA sequence: TGTGCCAGCAGCGCAACAGCGGGAGGTGGTTACGAGCAGTACTTC. Its protein is CASSATAGGGYEQYF. Combining the CDR3 with reference TRBV11-3 and TRBJ2-7 gives the whole variable domain EAGVVQSPRYKIIEKKQPVAFWCNPISGHNTLYWYLQNLGQGPELLIRYENEEAVDDSQLPKDRFSAERLKGVDSTLKIQPAELGDSAVYLCASSATAGGGYEQYFGPGTRLTVT.

V usage is TRBV30 and J usage is TRBJ1-2, with D unresolved. The germline gives CDR1 GTSNPN, CDR2 SVGIG (reference sequence). V lost 4 bases and J lost 6, with 12 bases in between. The CDR3 is made up of 12 amino acids. The CDR3 coding sequence is TGTGCCTGGAATCGGCAGTTTGATGGCTACACCTTC. This sequence encodes CAWNRQFDGYTF.

This clone has just a few counts. The genes are TRBV11-3 and TRBJ2-2; possible D gene TRBD1, 7 bases. The CDR3 totals 16 residues. V dropped 5 bases and J dropped 4 bases, with 17 bases sitting between them. Looked up from germline, CDR1 is SGHNT and CDR2 is YENEEA. CDR3 coding DNA: TGTGCCAGCAGCGTACACTACCAGGGGGGCACCGGGGAGCTGTTTTTT. Protein: CASSVHYQGGTGELFF.

This CDR3 is CATSRVWDGEETQYF. CDR3 DNA sequence: TGTGCCACCAGCAGGGTCTGGGACGGGGAAGAGACCCAGTACTTC. The J gene is TRBJ2-5, the V gene TRBV15, with D perhaps given as TRBD1 or TRBD2 (5 bases each). V lost 3 bases and J 3 bases, leaving 14 bases between the germline ends. The germline V gene has CDR1 LNHNV and CDR2 YYDKDF (reference sequence). CDR3 size: 15 residues.

CDR3 nucleotide sequence: TGTGCCAGCAGCGTTAGCGGGGGGGACCGCTACGAGCAGTACTTC. Protein product: CASSVSGGDRYEQYF. The rearrangement links TRBV9 to TRBJ2-7, with 11 bases aligning to TRBD2. The germline V gene has CDR1 SGDLS and CDR2 YYNGEE. V gave up 2 bases and J gave up 3 bases; unmatched junction bases: 4. The CDR3 extends over 15 amino acids. Based on the CDR3 plus reference TRBV9 and TRBJ2-7, the full variable domain is DSGVTQTPKHLITATGQRVTLRCSPRSGDLSVYWYQQSLDQGLQFLIQYYNGEERAKGNILERFSAQQFPDLHSELNLSSLELGDSALYFCASSVSGGDRYEQYFGPGTRLTVT.

A few counts support this clone. The gene calls are TRBV6-8 and TRBJ2-6; D is ambiguous. Trimming left V 6 bases short and J 0 bases short, with 9 bases between. The CDR3 loop spans 15 amino acids. CDR1 is MNHGY and CDR2 is SAAAGT in the germline V gene. The CDR3 coding sequence is TGTGCCAGCAGGATTGGGGACTCTGGGGCCAACGTCCTGACTTTC. Translated: CASRIGDSGANVLTF.

The V call is TRBV28, the J call TRBJ2-1; the D is unclear. The germline gives CDR1 MDHEN, CDR2 SYDVKM. The CDR3 contains 12 residues. V shed 8 bases and J shed 8 bases, with 13 bases lying between them. The CDR3 sequence is CASLSIGDEQFF. CDR3 DNA sequence: TGTGCCAGCCTTTCGATAGGAGATGAGCAGTTCTTC.

The table lists this clone with a few counts. The genes are TRBV9 and TRBJ1-2; 9 positions match TRBD1. The CDR3 extends over 13 amino acids. With 0 bases clipped from V and 8 bases from J, the junction kept 2 bases outside the gene matches. Germline-derived CDR1 and CDR2 are SGDLS and YYNGEE. The CDR3 loop reads CASSVGDREGYTF. The CDR3 DNA reads as TGTGCCAGCAGCGTAGGGGACAGGGAAGGCTACACCTTC. Drawing the rest from reference TRBV9 and TRBJ1-2, the complete variable domain is DSGVTQTPKHLITATGQRVTLRCSPRSGDLSVYWYQQSLDQGLQFLIQYYNGEERAKGNILERFSAQQFPDLHSELNLSSLELGDSALYFCASSVGDREGYTFGSGTRLTVV.

This chain uses TRBV5-1 with TRBJ2-5; 10 positions agree with TRBD2. This CDR3 is built from 16 residues. J lost 5 bases, V lost 0 bases, and 7 bases had no gene match. Germline V gives CDR1 SGHRS, CDR2 YFSETQ. CDR3 DNA sequence: TGCGCCAGCAGCTTGGTGCAAGCGGGAGGGCGGGAGACCCAGTACTTC. It encodes CASSLVQAGGRETQYF.